These T cell receptor beta chains were read from a single sample in a study of CD4 and CD8 cells across lung adenocarcinoma regions. Each CDR3 protein gets one entry after TCRdb re-called the PCR reads with MiXCR. The data contain 7,500 to 8,500 distinct CDR3 sequences, about 56% of them singletons. The material sequenced was CD8+ T cells from the center of a lung tumor. The source of these receptors is a female donor with lung adenocarcinoma. The CD4 and CD8 labels of this study may be unreliable. CDR3s include the opening cysteine and the closing phenylalanine or tryptophan. Each record gives: CDR3 protein, CDR3 DNA, J gene, V gene, clone size, D gene. D genes are given only for firm matches. Clone size is given for some rows only: seen once, a few or many times, or a class if the clone is expanded.

cdr3_aa: CASSDNRDRVGF
cdr3_nt: TGTGCCAGCAGTGACAACAGGGACAGGGTCGGCTTC
j_call: TRBJ2-1
v_call: TRBV6-1
clone_size: many
d_call: TRBD1

cdr3_aa: CASSFVSGRATEAFF
cdr3_nt: TGTGCCAGCAGCTTTGTTTCTGGGAGGGCCACTGAAGCTTTCTTT
j_call: TRBJ1-1
v_call: TRBV11-2
clone_size: many
d_call: NA

cdr3_aa: CASRSGTTQSNDAQFF
cdr3_nt: TGTGCCAGCAGGTCAGGGACTACACAGAGCAACGATGCGCAGTTCTTC
j_call: TRBJ2-1
v_call: TRBV6-1
clone_size: NA
d_call: TRBD2

cdr3_aa: CAGRGGREEDTQYF
cdr3_nt: TGTGCGGGGCGTGGGGGCCGTGAGGAAGATACGCAGTATTTC
j_call: TRBJ2-3
v_call: TRBV12-3/TRBV12-4
clone_size: NA
d_call: NA

cdr3_aa: CARVGQANEQFF
cdr3_nt: TGTGCTAGGGTCGGACAGGCTAATGAGCAGTTCTTC
j_call: TRBJ2-1
v_call: TRBV12-5
clone_size: few
d_call: TRBD1

cdr3_aa: CASSNRGMAFF
cdr3_nt: TGTGCCAGCAGCAACAGGGGGATGGCTTTCTTT
j_call: TRBJ1-1
v_call: TRBV12-3/TRBV12-4
clone_size: medium-sized
d_call: TRBD1

cdr3_aa: CAGSYGTSDQYF
cdr3_nt: TGCGCGGGCAGTTATGGGACTAGCGATCAGTACTTT
j_call: TRBJ2-4
v_call: TRBV10-2
clone_size: NA
d_call: TRBD2

cdr3_aa: CAISGVGAKNIQYF
cdr3_nt: TGTGCCATCTCGGGGGTGGGAGCCAAAAACATTCAGTACTTC
j_call: TRBJ2-4
v_call: TRBV5-8
clone_size: NA
d_call: NA

cdr3_aa: CASSSVIIRRDSRGTDTQYF
cdr3_nt: TGTGCCAGCAGCTCCGTTATTATCCGCCGGGACAGCCGGGGCACAGATACGCAGTATTTT
j_call: TRBJ2-3
v_call: TRBV7-3
clone_size: few
d_call: TRBD1

cdr3_aa: CASSELQGDGAYVQNF
cdr3_nt: TGTGCCAGCAGCGAGTTACAGGGGGATGGCGCCTACGTCCAGAATTTC
j_call: TRBJ2-6
v_call: TRBV6-1
clone_size: NA
d_call: TRBD1

cdr3_aa: CASSLAGPGELFF
cdr3_nt: TGCGCCAGCAGCTTGGCGGGCCCCGGGGAGCTGTTTTTT
j_call: TRBJ2-2
v_call: TRBV5-1
clone_size: NA
d_call: NA

cdr3_aa: CAGGFGGGSQDTQYF
cdr3_nt: NA
j_call: TRBJ2-5
v_call: TRBV7-9
clone_size: NA
d_call: NA

cdr3_aa: CASSVRVSQRSYYNEQFF
cdr3_nt: TGTGCCAGCAGTGTTAGGGTATCTCAGCGGAGTTACTACAATGAGCAGTTCTTC
j_call: TRBJ2-1
v_call: TRBV6-1
clone_size: medium-sized
d_call: NA

cdr3_aa: CAGRTGGNGEDTQYF
cdr3_nt: TGTGCCGGGCGGACTGGGGGTAACGGGGAAGATACGCAGTACTTC
j_call: TRBJ2-7
v_call: TRBV10-3
clone_size: NA
d_call: NA

cdr3_aa: CASRDLGGRAKNTQYF
cdr3_nt: TGTGCCAGCCGTGACTTGGGGGGGAGAGCCAAAAACACGCAGTATTTC
j_call: TRBJ2-3
v_call: TRBV6-1
clone_size: NA
d_call: TRBD2

cdr3_aa: CASRGDSPNTGELFF
cdr3_nt: TGTGCCAGCAGGGGGGACAGCCCGAACACCGGGGAGCTGTTTTTT
j_call: TRBJ2-2
v_call: TRBV6-1
clone_size: few
d_call: TRBD1

cdr3_aa: CASSASSGGAGGELFF
cdr3_nt: TGTGCCAGCAGCGCCTCTAGCGGGGGGGCCGGCGGGGAGCTGTTTTTT
j_call: TRBJ2-2
v_call: TRBV7-9
clone_size: NA
d_call: TRBD2

cdr3_aa: CAGSGGGDQETQYF
cdr3_nt: TGTGCGGGCAGCGGGGGGGGTGACCAAGAGACGCAGTATTTC
j_call: TRBJ2-1
v_call: TRBV12-3/TRBV12-4
clone_size: NA
d_call: TRBD2

cdr3_aa: CASSLVQGRETQFF
cdr3_nt: TGTGCCAGCAGTTTAGTTCAGGGGCGGGAGACCCAGTTCTTC
j_call: TRBJ2-1
v_call: TRBV12-3/TRBV12-4
clone_size: large
d_call: NA

cdr3_aa: CASSRAPGSSYNEQFF
cdr3_nt: TGTGCCAGCAGCCGTGCCCCCGGCAGCTCCTACAATGAGCAGTTCTTC
j_call: TRBJ2-1
v_call: TRBV6-1
clone_size: many
d_call: NA

cdr3_aa: CASSYSIGCSETQYF
cdr3_nt: TGTGCCAGCAGTTACTCGATAGGGTGCTCAGAGACCCAGTACTTC
j_call: TRBJ2-5
v_call: TRBV6-5
clone_size: NA
d_call: NA

cdr3_aa: CASSLASRRSGGVVGRDQNTQYF
cdr3_nt: TGTGCTAGCAGCTTAGCCTCGAGAAGGAGTGGGGGAGTCGTGGGCCGTGACCAAAACACTCAGTACTTC
j_call: TRBJ2-4
v_call: TRBV7-7
clone_size: NA
d_call: NA

cdr3_aa: CASSLRHFMNTEAFF
cdr3_nt: TGTGCCAGCAGCCTCAGACACTTCATGAACACTGAAGCTTTCTTT
j_call: TRBJ1-1
v_call: TRBV7-2
clone_size: many
d_call: NA

cdr3_aa: CASAGHGGGDLGTQYF
cdr3_nt: TGTGCCAGCGCGGGGCACGGGGGCGGGGACCTAGGGACGCAGTACTTC
j_call: TRBJ2-7
v_call: TRBV7-3
clone_size: NA
d_call: NA

cdr3_aa: CASRIFMGPYEQYF
cdr3_nt: TGTGCCAGCAGAATATTCATGGGGCCCTACGAGCAGTACTTC
j_call: TRBJ2-7
v_call: TRBV27
clone_size: large
d_call: NA

cdr3_aa: CASSSLGDTGELFF
cdr3_nt: TGTGCCAGCAGCTCTCTGGGGGACACCGGGGAGCTGTTTTTT
j_call: TRBJ2-2
v_call: TRBV7-6
clone_size: large
d_call: NA

cdr3_aa: CASKQYPSAKDIQYF
cdr3_nt: TGTGCCAGCAAGCAGTACCCCTCAGCCAAAGACATCCAGTACTTC
j_call: TRBJ2-4
v_call: TRBV6-1
clone_size: NA
d_call: NA

cdr3_aa: CASSFPGASTDTQYF
cdr3_nt: TGTGCCAGCAGTTTTCCAGGGGCTAGCACAGATACGCAGTATTTT
j_call: TRBJ2-3
v_call: TRBV27
clone_size: many
d_call: NA

cdr3_aa: CASSYEEGGKTQYF
cdr3_nt: TGTGCCAGCAGTTACGAGGAGGGCGGGAAGACCCAGTACTTC
j_call: TRBJ2-5
v_call: TRBV6-5
clone_size: NA
d_call: NA

cdr3_aa: CASNTGETGELFF
cdr3_nt: TGCGCCAGCAACACAGGGGAAACCGGGGAGCTGTTTTTT
j_call: TRBJ2-2
v_call: TRBV4-1
clone_size: many
d_call: TRBD1

cdr3_aa: CASRATGPSGANVLTF
cdr3_nt: TGTGCCAGCAGGGCGACAGGGCCTTCTGGGGCCAACGTCCTGACTTTC
j_call: TRBJ2-6
v_call: TRBV5-4
clone_size: few
d_call: TRBD1

cdr3_aa: CAGNEGRDKETQYF
cdr3_nt: TGTGCGGGCAACGAGGGACGAGACAAAGAGACCCAGTACTTC
j_call: TRBJ2-5
v_call: TRBV6-1
clone_size: NA
d_call: NA

cdr3_aa: CASRGSGGSLTDTQYF
cdr3_nt: TGTGCCAGCAGGGGTTCTGGGGGGAGCCTCACAGATACGCAGTATTTT
j_call: TRBJ2-3
v_call: TRBV7-9
clone_size: NA
d_call: NA

cdr3_aa: CAGTWVGGQDTQYF
cdr3_nt: TGTGCCGGGACCTGGGTGGGTGGCCAAGATACCCAGTACTTC
j_call: TRBJ2-5
v_call: TRBV7-2
clone_size: once
d_call: NA

cdr3_aa: CASSLGHGGGYTF
cdr3_nt: TGTGCCAGCAGTTTAGGGCATGGGGGTGGCTACACCTTC
j_call: TRBJ1-2
v_call: TRBV28
clone_size: many
d_call: NA

cdr3_aa: CGVTFLGATDTQYF
cdr3_nt: TGTGGCGTCACGTTCCTAGGAGCCACAGACACTCAGTATTTT
j_call: TRBJ2-3
v_call: TRBV7-2
clone_size: NA
d_call: NA

cdr3_aa: CASSYSPGPGTDTQYF
cdr3_nt: TGTGCCAGCAGTTACTCTCCCGGGCCTGGCACAGATACGCAGTACTTC
j_call: TRBJ2-7
v_call: TRBV6-5
clone_size: few
d_call: NA

cdr3_aa: CPGLLAVSTGTQYF
cdr3_nt: TGCCCCGGCCTCCTGGCGGTGAGCACAGGTACGCAGTATTTT
j_call: TRBJ2-3
v_call: TRBV7-6
clone_size: NA
d_call: NA

cdr3_aa: CVSSQAVSTGAQFF
cdr3_nt: TGTGTCAGCAGCCAGGCGGTGAGCACAGGGGCGCAGTTTTTT
j_call: TRBJ2-3
v_call: TRBV7-6
clone_size: NA
d_call: TRBD1

cdr3_aa: CASSQGLAGGRNKDIQYF
cdr3_nt: TGTGCCAGCAGTCAGGGACTAGCGGGAGGCCGAAACAAAGACATTCAGTACTTC
j_call: TRBJ2-4
v_call: TRBV27
clone_size: NA
d_call: TRBD2

cdr3_aa: CASSREGGLAKNTQYF
cdr3_nt: TGTGCCAGCAGCCGGGAGGGGGGGCTAGCCAAAAACACCCAGTACTTC
j_call: TRBJ2-4
v_call: TRBV28
clone_size: NA
d_call: TRBD2

cdr3_aa: CACAGLGSGGPDIQYF
cdr3_nt: TGTGCTTGTGCGGGCCTCGGTAGCGGTGGCCCTGACATTCAGTACTTC
j_call: TRBJ2-4
v_call: TRBV6-1
clone_size: NA
d_call: NA

cdr3_aa: CASNYQGAQGETQYF
cdr3_nt: TGTGCCAGCAACTACCAGGGGGCGCAAGGAGAGACCCAGTACTTC
j_call: TRBJ2-5
v_call: TRBV7-2
clone_size: few
d_call: TRBD1

cdr3_aa: CVSGLSAKNTQYF
cdr3_nt: TGTGTCTCGGGTCTGTCTGCCAAAAACACTCAGTATTTC
j_call: TRBJ2-4
v_call: TRBV27
clone_size: NA
d_call: NA

cdr3_aa: CASSFSAVEQYF
cdr3_nt: TGTGCCAGCAGCTTTAGCGCAGTTGAGCAGTACTTC
j_call: TRBJ2-7
v_call: TRBV11-2
clone_size: medium-sized
d_call: NA

cdr3_aa: CASSFGDLSHTDTQYF
cdr3_nt: TGTGCCAGCAGCTTCGGTGATCTTTCTCACACGGATACGCAGTATTTT
j_call: TRBJ2-3
v_call: TRBV5-8
clone_size: many
d_call: NA

cdr3_aa: CASSIKGTLTNTEAFF
cdr3_nt: TGTGCCAGTAGTATCAAAGGGACTCTTACGAACACTGAAGCTTTCTTT
j_call: TRBJ1-1
v_call: TRBV19
clone_size: NA
d_call: NA